The next 26 T cell receptor beta chains were all read from a single sample in a study of shared clonotypes between healthy human individuals. The method was immunoSEQ multiplex PCR; TCRdb's version includes in-frame clones alone and lacks a portion of them. The sample lists 900,000 to 1,200,000 clones; 70% to 80% were seen once. The sequenced sample was memory CD4+ T cells from PBMCs. Subset described: CD45RA-negative fraction. Receptors originate from a man aged 18 to 35 in good health. Some clones in this sample may be carry-over from other donors' samples.

This chain uses TRBV4-3 with TRBJ2-4; 9 bases are shared with TRBD2. CDR3 length: 15 amino acids. Germline V lookup: CDR1 LGHNA, CDR2 YSLEER. V shed 1 base and J 6 bases; nucleotides not matched to a gene: 4. The CDR3 DNA reads as TGCGCCAGCAGCCAAGTTAGCGGGAGTAGAAACATTCAGTACTTC. It codes for CASSQVSGSRNIQYF.

The genes are TRBV6-5 and TRBJ1-2, with TRBD1 as a possible D gene (5 bases). CDR3 size: 13 residues. Between the trimmed V and J ends, which lost 4 bases and 1 base, there was a span of 7 bases. The germline CDR1 and CDR2 sequences are MNHEY and SVGAGI. The CDR3 region is CASSSQVNYGYTF. CDR3 DNA: TGTGCCAGCAGTTCACAGGTTAACTATGGCTACACCTTC.

The chain carries TRBV5-5 and TRBJ1-4; 7 bases line up with TRBD1. Per the germline V gene, CDR1 is SGHKS and CDR2 is YYEKEE (reference sequence). The CDR3 covers 14 residues. V shed 5 bases and J 5 bases; nucleotides not matched to a gene: 6. Here the CDR3 reads CASSPGQQNEKLFF. The CDR3, as DNA: TGTGCCAGCAGTCCGGGACAGCAGAATGAAAAACTGTTTTTT.

Details on this clone: The same CDR3 arises from other DNA sequences in this sample as well. The chain uses TRBV10-3 and TRBJ1-1; tentatively, D is TRBD1 (6 bases). The V end lost 0 bases, the J end lost 1 base, and 9 bases lay between the germline ends. Germline CDR1 ENHRY, CDR2 SYGVKD. CDR3 length: 15 amino acids. The CDR3 coding sequence is TGTGCCATCAGTGAGTCCGGGGGCCCGAACACTGAAGCTTTCTTT. It translates to CAISESGGPNTEAFF.

This rearrangement joins TRBV4-3 to TRBJ1-4, with 7 bases identical to TRBD1. Germline V gives CDR1 LGHNA, CDR2 YSLEER. CDR3 size: 16 residues. The trim removed 1 base at V and 5 bases at J, leaving 7 bases unmatched. CDR3 loop: CASSQGRGQRNEKLFF. The CDR3 DNA reads TGCGCCAGCAGCCAAGGGAGGGGGCAGCGGAATGAAAAACTGTTTTTT.

The chain is built from TRBV30 and TRBJ1-5; D not resolved. This CDR3 contains 14 residues. Per the germline V gene, CDR1 is GTSNPN and CDR2 is SVGIG (reference sequence). V dropped 1 base and J dropped 4 bases, with 11 bases sitting between them. The CDR3 reads CAWSGSVGNQPQHF. CDR3 sequence (DNA): TGTGCCTGGAGTGGATCGGTGGGGAATCAGCCCCAGCATTTT.

The chain has TRBV27 and TRBJ2-7; D may be TRBD2 (5 bases). This CDR3 comprises 14 residues. Trimming stripped 3 bases from V and 1 base from J, with 10 bases between. CDR1 is MNHEY, CDR2 SMNVEV, per germline (reference sequence). DNA for the CDR3: TGTGCCAGCAGTTTGAGGGTAGGGTCCTACGAGCAGTACTTC. Its translation is CASSLRVGSYEQYF.

V and J are TRBV9 and TRBJ1-1; D might be TRBD1 (6 bases). CDR1 is SGDLS and CDR2 is YYNGEE in the germline V gene. Trimming removed 2 bases at V and 4 bases at J, with 12 bases between. This CDR3 is 14 amino acids long. In nucleotides, the CDR3 is TGTGCCAGCAGCGTCAGGGGAATGGGCACTGAAGCTTTCTTT. This translates into CASSVRGMGTEAFF.

The chain uses TRBV12-5 and TRBJ2-5; 8 bases fit TRBD2. CDR3 length: 15 residues. CDR1 is LGHNT, CDR2 FRNRAP, per germline. The junction had 10 bases not matched to a gene; V was cut back by 7 bases and J by 3 bases. DNA of the CDR3: TGTGCTAGTGCCTCCTCGGGACTAGGAAAAGAGACCCAGTACTTC. Translated, it gives CASASSGLGKETQYF.

This chain links TRBV2 with TRBJ2-1, with 12 bases fitting TRBD2. The CDR3 has 15 residues. After removal of 4 bases from V and 8 bases from J, the junction contained 6 bases not matched to a gene. CDR1 is SNHLY, CDR2 FYNNEI, per germline. The CDR3 loop reads CASSGGLAGFDEQFF. The CDR3 nucleotides are TGTGCCAGCAGTGGCGGACTAGCGGGATTTGATGAGCAGTTCTTC.

The J gene is TRBJ1-1, the V gene TRBV18, with D possibly matching TRBD1 (6 bases). CDR3 length: 14 residues. Trimming stripped 8 bases from V and 0 bases from J, with 13 bases between. Germline V CDR1 and CDR2: KGHSH, LQKENI. CDR3 sequence (DNA): TGTGCCAGCCTCTCGACAGGCATGAACACTGAAGCTTTCTTT. It yields the protein CASLSTGMNTEAFF.

The rearrangement uses TRBV7-8 and TRBJ1-2; 7 nucleotides agree with TRBD1. The V and J ends lost 4 bases and 4 bases, in that order; junction bases with no gene match: 9. Per germline, CDR1 SGHVS and CDR2 FQNEAQ. This CDR3 is 15 amino acids long. CDR3 amino acids: CASSSQRGLGYGYTF. CDR3 DNA sequence: TGTGCCAGCAGCTCTCAGAGGGGGCTAGGCTATGGCTACACCTTC. Based on the CDR3 plus reference TRBV7-8 and TRBJ1-2, the full variable domain is GAGVSQSPRYKVAKRGQDVALRCDPISGHVSLFWYQQALGQGPEFLTYFQNEAQLDKSGLPSDRFFAERPEGSVSTLKIQRTQQEDSAVYLCASSSQRGLGYGYTFGSGTRLTVV.

This chain uses TRBV5-5 with TRBJ1-5, with no clear D. The V gene's germline CDR1 is SGHKS and CDR2 YYEKEE (reference sequence). The CDR3 is 14 amino acids. Trimming removed 0 bases from V and 4 bases from J, with 8 bases in between. CDR3 region: CASSLDPGNQPQHF. In nucleotides, the CDR3 is TGTGCCAGCAGCTTGGACCCCGGGAATCAGCCCCAGCATTTT.

This clone turned up a few times. Distinct nucleotide sequences in the sample also encode this CDR3. V is TRBV6-1 and J is TRBJ1-5, with D perhaps TRBD1 (5 bases). Trimming pared 3 bases from V and 0 bases from J, leaving 9 bases between. Germline values: CDR1 MNHNS, CDR2 SASEGT. CDR3 size: 15 residues. CDR3 in DNA: TGTGCCAGCAGTGATCAGGGTTATAGCAATCAGCCCCAGCATTTT. Translated, it gives CASSDQGYSNQPQHF.

The gene calls are TRBV4-1 and TRBJ2-3; D possibly corresponds to TRBD1 (6 bases). CDR1 and CDR2 (germline): MGHRA, YSYEKL. Between the trimmed V and J ends, which lost 2 bases and 0 bases, there was a span of 12 bases. The CDR3 has 16 amino acids. The CDR3, as DNA: TGCGCCAGCAGCCAATTACAGGGAACGAGCACAGATACGCAGTATTTT. This translates into CASSQLQGTSTDTQYF.

The DNA of the CDR3 is TGTGCCAGCATGGGGCGGTTCAATGAGCAGTTCTTC. This gives the protein CASMGRFNEQFF. The chain links TRBV6-1 to TRBJ2-1, with a tentative D call TRBD1 (5 bases). The CDR3 runs to 12 residues. V was trimmed by 7 bases and J by 6 bases, leaving 10 bases between them. The germline V gene encodes CDR1 MNHNS and CDR2 SASEGT.

With regard to this clone: The identical CDR3 is also encoded by other nucleotide sequences in the sample. The rearrangement uses TRBV5-1 and TRBJ2-2, with 9 positions matching TRBD1. Germline CDR1 is SGHRS and CDR2 is YFSETQ. The CDR3 contains 16 residues. V was clipped by 4 bases and J by 2 bases; unmatched bases: 6. The CDR3 protein is CASSLITGGNTGELFF. DNA for the CDR3: TGCGCCAGCAGCCTTATAACAGGGGGCAACACCGGGGAGCTGTTTTTT.

The chain couples TRBV20-1 to TRBJ1-1; D is perhaps TRBD1 (5 bases). The CDR3 has 11 amino acids. Germline values: CDR1 DFQATT, CDR2 SNEGSKA (reference sequence). The CDR3 DNA follows: TGCAGGGCAGGACAAAACACTGAAGCTTTCTTT. Its protein is CRAGQNTEAFF.

This clone is a singleton in its sample. The gene calls are TRBV4-1 and TRBJ2-2; D is unresolved. With 3 bases removed from V and 6 bases from J, the gap between germline ends came to 8 bases. Looked up from germline, CDR1 is MGHRA and CDR2 is YSYEKL. This CDR3 spans 13 amino acids. The CDR3 sequence is CASSQILAGELFF. CDR3 DNA sequence: TGCGCCAGCAGCCAGATTTTGGCCGGGGAGCTGTTTTTT.

V and J are TRBV19 and TRBJ1-2; the D gene is possibly TRBD1 (6 bases). This CDR3 spans 15 amino acids. Trimming took off 3 bases at V and 3 bases at J, with 14 bases between the two ends. Per germline, CDR1 LNHDA and CDR2 SQIVND (reference sequence). CDR3 residues: CASSISGGADYGYTF. The CDR3 DNA reads TGTGCCAGTAGTATCTCTGGGGGCGCTGACTATGGCTACACCTTC.

This chain connects TRBV30 to TRBJ2-6; a possible D gene is TRBD2 (5 bases). In germline, CDR1 is GTSNPN, CDR2 SVGIG (reference sequence). The CDR3 runs to 13 residues. In DNA, the CDR3 is TGTGCGGGAGCGGTTAAAGGGGCCAACGTCCTGACTTTC. It specifies CAGAVKGANVLTF.

This clone was observed once. The identical CDR3 is also encoded by other nucleotide sequences in the sample. V is TRBV7-9 and J is TRBJ2-7; 8 nucleotides line up with TRBD2. Germline CDR1 SEHNR, CDR2 FQNEAQ (reference sequence). The CDR3 has 16 residues. J gave up 2 bases and V 5 bases, and 11 bases lay outside the gene matches. For the CDR3, the DNA is TGTGCCAGCAGCCCAAGGGGCCTAGCGGGTGCCTACGAGCAGTACTTC. Residues: CASSPRGLAGAYEQYF.

There are a few counts of this clone. The chain employs TRBV6-5 and TRBJ1-5; D unclear. The CDR3 extends over 15 amino acids. The germline CDR1 and CDR2 sequences are MNHEY and SVGAGI. The V gene lost 6 bases and the J gene lost 3 bases, with 15 bases spanning the gap. CDR3 sequence reads: CASSLYRGANQPQHF. CDR3 bases: TGTGCCAGCAGCCTATACAGAGGAGCCAATCAGCCCCAGCATTTT.

On this clone itself: The identical CDR3 is also encoded by other nucleotide sequences in the sample. The genes are TRBV11-2 and TRBJ2-5, with 8 nucleotides matching TRBD2. The length of the CDR3 is 16 residues. In germline, CDR1 is SGHAT, CDR2 FQNNGV. The trim removed 4 bases at V and 2 bases at J, leaving 9 bases unmatched. CDR3 sequence reads: CASSSRPGGLQETQYF. CDR3 sequence (DNA): TGTGCCAGCAGCTCTCGACCGGGGGGGTTACAAGAGACCCAGTACTTC. Together with reference TRBV11-2 and TRBJ2-5, the CDR3 gives the full variable domain: EAGVAQSPRYKIIEKRQSVAFWCNPISGHATLYWYQQILGQGPKLLIQFQNNGVVDDSQLPKDRFSAERLKGVDSTLKIQPAKLEDSAVYLCASSSRPGGLQETQYFGPGTRLLVL.

The rearrangement uses TRBV7-9 and TRBJ1-4; perhaps TRBD1 as D (5 bases). The germline V gene has CDR1 SEHNR and CDR2 FQNEAQ (reference sequence). The CDR3 is 15 residues long. V was pared by 5 bases and J by 10 bases, with 20 bases between. This CDR3 reads CASSPPGGGEGKLFF. In DNA, the CDR3 is TGTGCCAGCAGCCCCCCTGGGGGGGGAGAGGGAAAACTGTTTTTT.

This clone came up a few times. V is TRBV5-4 and J is TRBJ2-5; D might be TRBD2 (6 bases). V was trimmed by 4 bases and J by 1 base, leaving 11 bases between them. Germline V gene data show CDR1 as SGHNT and CDR2 as YYREEE (reference sequence). The CDR3 contains 14 residues. The CDR3 nucleotides read TGTGCCAGCAGCGGGGGGTCAGTCCAAGAGACCCAGTACTTC. It specifies CASSGGSVQETQYF.